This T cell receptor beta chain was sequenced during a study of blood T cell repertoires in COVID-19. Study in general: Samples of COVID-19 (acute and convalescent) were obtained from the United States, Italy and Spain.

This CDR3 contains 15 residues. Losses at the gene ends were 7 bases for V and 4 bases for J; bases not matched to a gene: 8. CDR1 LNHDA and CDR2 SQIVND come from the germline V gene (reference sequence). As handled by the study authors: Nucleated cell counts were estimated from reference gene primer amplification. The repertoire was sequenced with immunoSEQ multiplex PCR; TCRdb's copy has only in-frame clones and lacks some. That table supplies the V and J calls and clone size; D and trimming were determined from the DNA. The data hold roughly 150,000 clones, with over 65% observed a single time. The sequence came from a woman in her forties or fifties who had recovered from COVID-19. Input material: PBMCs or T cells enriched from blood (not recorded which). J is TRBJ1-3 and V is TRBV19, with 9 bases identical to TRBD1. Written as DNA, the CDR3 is TGTGCCAGTACCAAACAGGGGGCTGTGGGAAACACCATATATTTT. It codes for CASTKQGAVGNTIYF.